This TCR beta chain was captured by sequencing in a study of shared clonotypes between healthy human individuals. Original processing notes: Filtering differed since immunoSEQ provided only junctions, with no quality scores. Clones were sequenced by immunoSEQ multiplex PCR, and TCRdb holds only the in-frame ones, with some missing. Clonal size and the V and J genes are those of that table, whereas D and trimming came from the DNA. The table records some 700,000 clones, around 90% of them present only once. Overall study results and limits: A handful of donors held 5% to 5.5% of naive CD4 clonotypes in common.

The count of this clone is one. Its antigen remains unknown. The sample comprised memory CD8+ T cells from PBMCs. Subset denoted: CD45RO+ cells pooled with CCR7-negative TemRA cells. The origin of this receptor is a man between 18 and 35 years old in good health. Some clones in this sample may be carry-over from other donors' samples.

The CDR3 here is CASSFSRAPTQNEQFF. The DNA for the CDR3 is TGTGCCAGCAGCTTCAGTCGGGCTCCTACTCAAAATGAGCAGTTCTTC. The chain has TRBV7-9 and TRBJ2-1; D remains ambiguous. The CDR3 contains 16 residues. Looked up from germline, CDR1 is SEHNR and CDR2 is FQNEAQ (reference sequence). Trimming removed 3 bases from V and 7 bases from J, with 19 bases in between.